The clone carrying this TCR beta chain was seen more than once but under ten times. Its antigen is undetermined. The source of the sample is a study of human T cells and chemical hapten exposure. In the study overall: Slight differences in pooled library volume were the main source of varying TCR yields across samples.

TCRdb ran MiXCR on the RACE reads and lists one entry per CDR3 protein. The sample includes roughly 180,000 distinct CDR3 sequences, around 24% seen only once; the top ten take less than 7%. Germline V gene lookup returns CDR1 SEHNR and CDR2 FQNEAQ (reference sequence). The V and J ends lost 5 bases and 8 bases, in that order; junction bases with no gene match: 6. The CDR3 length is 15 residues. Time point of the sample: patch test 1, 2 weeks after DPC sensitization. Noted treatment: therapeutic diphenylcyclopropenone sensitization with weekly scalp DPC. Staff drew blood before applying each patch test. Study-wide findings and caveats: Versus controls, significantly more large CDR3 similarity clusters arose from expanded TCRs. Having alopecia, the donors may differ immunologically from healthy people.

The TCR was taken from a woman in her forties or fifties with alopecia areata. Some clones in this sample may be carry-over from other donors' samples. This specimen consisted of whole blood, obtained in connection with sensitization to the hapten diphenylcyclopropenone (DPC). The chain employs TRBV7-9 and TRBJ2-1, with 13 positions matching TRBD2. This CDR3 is CASSHRTSGSYEQFF. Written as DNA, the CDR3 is TGTGCCAGCAGCCATAGGACTAGCGGGAGCTATGAGCAGTTCTTC.